This T cell receptor (beta chain) is drawn from a study of spatial heterogeneity in lung cancer. The J segment lost 4 bases and the V segment lost 5 bases, leaving 7 bases of the junction unmatched. The CDR3 totals 15 residues. As for time point: sample taken at primary tumor resection. Whole RNA came from tumor, nontumor lung or frozen PBMC and was sequenced without being sorted. This clonotype was counted many times. TCRdb analysed the 5' RACE reads with MiXCR anew, one entry per CDR3 protein. The repertoire holds around 45,000 distinct CDR3 sequences, with about 13% as singletons. V gene TRBV12-3 or TRBV12-4 combines with J gene TRBJ2-7; 11 bases align to TRBD2. The sequencing here drew on PBMCs, taken at surgery. This sequence was found in a male donor with early-stage non-small cell lung cancer. CDR3 in DNA: TGTGCCAGCAGTCTGCCGGGACTAGCGGTATACGAGCAGTACTTC. It is translated as CASSLPGLAVYEQYF.